This record concerns one T cell receptor beta chain sequence. The antigen this receptor binds is unknown. Base qualities are not recorded, but no much larger clone differs from it by a single base. The sample originates from a study of glioma-infiltrating T cells after dendritic cell vaccination (TCRdb year 2016). In the study overall: The cohort included some 15 glioblastoma patients drawn from Phase I and II dendritic cell vaccination trials, of whom 9 were newly diagnosed and 6 had recurrent disease. Autologous tumor lysate-pulsed dendritic cell vaccination was administered to the patients between the early 2000s and the early 2010s. The vaccine was prepared from monocyte-derived dendritic cells that were cultured for 6 to 7 days with IL-4 and GM-CSF and then pulsed overnight with autologous tumor lysate. Patients received three intradermal dendritic cell vaccine injections at biweekly intervals in the arm below the axilla. Tumor-infiltrating lymphocyte content was quantified and tumor and blood repertoires were compared in dendritic cell-vaccinated glioblastoma patients by deep sequencing of TCR beta CDR3 regions. Survival after dendritic cell vaccination was correlated with TCR sequencing metrics such as TIL content and the overlap between tumor and blood repertoires. Summary of the overall study and its limitations: The cohort was small and heterogeneous, with few patients having full blood and tumor sets and even fewer initial-recurrent tumor pairs. No direct relationship between TCR clonality and survival was found, suggesting a diverse polyclonal response may matter. Higher estimated pretreatment TIL content predicted longer time to progression and overall survival after dendritic cell vaccination. The TCR overlap response model with three groups was called speculative and said to need prospective validation.

The time point label for this specimen denotes: after dendritic cell vaccination, including at tumor progression/relapse. Selection of patients required sufficient residual fresh-frozen tumor tissue and over two years of available survival data. Molecular status otherwise varied across the glioblastoma patients, but none of them carried an isocitrate dehydrogenase mutation. PBMC collection took place before vaccination, two weeks after the third vaccination, and at tumor progression if progression occurred. The Qiagen DNeasy Blood extraction Kit was used to extract genomic DNA. Using the immunoSEQ assay, TCRB CDR3 regions were amplified from about 1.9 micrograms of genomic DNA, or from all available DNA when less than that was on hand. The multiplex PCR employed 60 forward primers targeting TCR V beta segments and 13 reverse primers targeting J beta segments. To estimate reads per starting template, synthetic control templates were spiked into each sample at limiting dilution. The Illumina HiSeq System generated sequencing reads of 87 bp. From the authors' description of their analysis: PCR and sequencing errors were removed by a nearest neighbor algorithm that merged closely related sequences. TCR overlap was defined as the percentage of unique tumor TCR beta sequences that were also present in the same patient's peripheral blood. TCRdb provides this immuneACCESS table in a form limited to in-frame rearrangements. Some clones are lacking; in checked studies, under half of them reflect an unresolved V gene, and why the rest are absent is not known. V and J calls and clone size are as listed in that table; D and trimming were resolved from the DNA. Here the sample has around 87,000 clones; about four fifths occur a single time. The ten largest make up 5.5% to 8% of the sample.

This material consisted of blood, taken after dendritic cell vaccination. This clonotype was sampled from a human donor with glioblastoma.

The encoded CDR3 is CASSQGDTTNRKLFF. The nucleotide sequence reads as follows: TGCGCCAGCAGCCAGGGGGACACGACGAACCGAAAACTGTTTTTT. The V gene is TRBV4-3 and the J gene is TRBJ1-4, and possibly TRBD1, on 6 matching bases. V is shortened by 3 bases, J by 10 bases, and the region joining them spans 18 bases. From the cysteine up to the phenylalanine, the CDR3 has a length of 15 residues. Only the CDR3 DNA is retained, 45 bases long and in frame from the first base. CDR1 LGHNA and CDR2 YSLEER are derived from the germline V gene.